This TCR beta chain was recorded in a study of metastatic and nonmetastatic thyroid tumors. About the research overall: Repertoires were compared across blood and tumor or nodule tissue from malignant and benign thyroid patients.

This clone was found many times. What it recognizes is unknown. No treatment of any kind had been given to any patient before thyroid surgery. Study processing details: Between-group CDR3 differences, defined by clinicopathological status, yielded a distant-metastasis classifier for papillary thyroid cancer. TCRdb re-called the PCR reads via MiXCR. V and J calls and clone size were set by TCRdb, not the authors. The table has approximately 20,000 clones, 30% to 35% seen once. V gave up 0 bases and J gave up 1 base, with 3 bases separating them. CDR3 size: 13 residues. In germline, CDR1 is LNHNV, CDR2 YYDKDF (reference sequence). Broader study findings: Across blood and tumor, TCR beta diversity in malignant thyroid tumors was reportedly significantly higher than in benign nodules.

The sequencing sample was made of adjacent normal tissue. The V and J genes are TRBV15 and TRBJ2-5; the D is unclear. The sequence derives from a female donor with papillary thyroid cancer or a benign thyroid nodule (not recorded which). Some clones in this sample may be carry-over from other donors' samples. This CDR3 is CATSRDPQETQYF. CDR3 coding DNA: TGTGCCACCAGCAGAGATCCCCAAGAGACCCAGTACTTC.